The 30 T cell receptor beta chains below all came from one sample that was sequenced in a study of blood T cell repertoires in COVID-19. Sequencing was performed with immunoSEQ multiplex PCR; in TCRdb, only in-frame clones are kept and a portion is missing. The sample lists 250,000 to 350,000 clones, more than 75% occurring once. Sequenced: peripheral blood. The receptors derive from a woman aged 50 to 60 with active or convalescent COVID-19.

The rearrangement joins TRBV5-1 to TRBJ2-7; D is unresolved. The length of the CDR3 is 14 residues. Germline lookup yields CDR1 SGHRS and CDR2 YFSETQ. V lost 0 bases and J lost 2, with 9 bases in between. CDR3 in amino acids: CASSLDSPTYEQYF. CDR3 DNA: TGCGCCAGCAGCTTGGATTCCCCTACCTACGAGCAGTACTTC.

V and J are TRBV30 and TRBJ2-7; TRBD2 aligns across 7 bases. Germline CDR1 reads GTSNPN; CDR2 reads SVGIG (reference sequence). After removal of 0 bases from V and 3 bases from J, the junction contained 8 bases not matched to a gene. This CDR3 is 15 amino acids long. This CDR3 reads CAWSVPRTSYYEQYF. CDR3 nucleotide sequence: TGTGCCTGGAGTGTACCCAGGACTAGTTACTACGAGCAGTACTTC.

The rearrangement links TRBV19 to TRBJ1-5; the D is unclear. The CDR3 has 13 amino acids. Germline CDR1 is LNHDA and CDR2 is SQIVND (reference sequence). With 8 bases removed from V and 4 bases from J, the gap between germline ends came to 12 bases. CDR3 sequence (DNA): TGTGCCAGTTCCTCCACCGGGAATCAGCCCCAGCATTTT. Residues: CASSSTGNQPQHF.

This clone was seen only once. The genes are TRBV7-6 and TRBJ2-2; possible D gene TRBD1, 7 bases. This CDR3 contains 16 residues. The ends were cut back, 5 bases at V and 2 bases at J, with 15 bases in the middle. Germline V CDR1 and CDR2: SGHVS, FNYEAQ. CDR3 sequence (DNA): TGTGCCAGCAGCCGACAGGGAGGCTCAAACACCGGGGAGCTGTTTTTT. Translated, it gives CASSRQGGSNTGELFF.

The chain joins TRBV28 to TRBJ1-1, with TRBD1 matching 8 bases. Trimming took 8 bases from V and 5 from J; bases not matched to a gene: 10. The CDR3 loop spans 14 amino acids. Germline-derived CDR1 and CDR2 are MDHEN and SYDVKM. The CDR3 is CASLLRQGWTEAFF. CDR3 coding DNA: TGTGCCAGCCTCCTTCGACAGGGGTGGACTGAAGCTTTCTTT.

V and J are TRBV30 and TRBJ2-2; D possibly corresponds to TRBD2 (5 bases). V lost 4 bases, J lost 7 bases, and 19 bases lay in between. The CDR3 is 15 residues long. Germline V gene data show CDR1 as GTSNPN and CDR2 as SVGIG (reference sequence). The CDR3 spells CAWTQLNHGVGELFF. As DNA, the CDR3 is TGTGCCTGGACTCAGCTCAACCACGGGGTCGGGGAGCTGTTTTTT.

The chain combines TRBV7-9 with TRBJ2-1, with 13 bases lining up with TRBD2. The CDR3 covers 17 residues. The V gene end was trimmed by 5 bases and the J gene end by 6 bases; junction bases not matched to a gene: 10. CDR1 is SEHNR, CDR2 FQNEAQ, per germline (reference sequence). The CDR3: CASSQDGLAGDLNEQFF. In nucleotides, the CDR3 is TGTGCCAGCAGCCAAGACGGACTAGCGGGAGATCTCAATGAGCAGTTCTTC.

The chain couples TRBV12-3 or TRBV12-4 to TRBJ1-2, with D perhaps TRBD1 (5 bases). V lost 8 bases to trimming and J lost 7 bases, with 11 bases between them. The CDR3 loop spans 11 amino acids. CDR3 sequence: CASGDRRGYTF. DNA of the CDR3: TGTGCCAGCGGAGACAGACGTGGCTACACCTTC.

This clone was observed a few times. The V and J genes are TRBV5-1 and TRBJ1-2, with D perhaps matching TRBD1 (5 bases). The germline gives CDR1 SGHRS, CDR2 YFSETQ. The CDR3 totals 13 residues. The CDR3 loop reads CATSPGGEDGYTF. DNA of the CDR3: TGCGCGACCAGCCCGGGGGGAGAAGATGGCTACACCTTC.

J is TRBJ1-5 and V is TRBV7-8; 7 positions agree with TRBD1. Trimming at V came to 1 base and at J to 3 bases, leaving 6 bases not matched to a gene. Germline assignment: CDR1 SGHVS and CDR2 FQNEAQ. This CDR3 region has 16 residues. The CDR3 region is CASSLGGTAPNQPQHF. In DNA, the CDR3 is TGTGCCAGCAGCTTAGGCGGGACAGCCCCCAATCAGCCCCAGCATTTT.

The genes are TRBV6-2 or TRBV6-3 and TRBJ1-6; 9 nucleotides match TRBD1. With V trimmed by 6 bases and J by 10 bases, 13 bases remained unmatched. In germline, CDR1 is MNHEY, CDR2 SVGEGT. The length of the CDR3 is 16 residues. Here the CDR3 DNA reads TGTGCCAGCAGCCCACAGACTCGACAGGGGGAATCACCCCTCCACTTT. It encodes CASSPQTRQGESPLHF.

The chain links TRBV5-1 to TRBJ1-1, with 10 nucleotides matching TRBD1. J lost 8 bases, V lost 0 bases, and 7 bases had no gene match. The germline V gene has CDR1 SGHRS and CDR2 YFSETQ. The CDR3 is 15 amino acids. The CDR3 nucleotides are TGCGCCAGCAGCTTGGGAGGGACAGGGGATGCCGAAGCTTTCTTT. Its translation: CASSLGGTGDAEAFF.

This clone was seen just once. This sequence joins TRBV7-3 and TRBJ2-5; D is unresolved. Germline V gene data show CDR1 as SGHTA and CDR2 as FQGTGA. The V end was cut by 4 bases, the J end by 1 base, with 7 bases between. The CDR3 loop spans 13 amino acids. CDR3 DNA sequence: TGTGCCAGCAGCTCCTCTCCCCAAGAGACCCAGTACTTC. It specifies CASSSSPQETQYF.

This chain links TRBV19 with TRBJ2-5, with D perhaps TRBD2 (6 bases). The CDR3 sequence is 13 residues long. Deletions cut 4 bases from V and 1 base from J, with 7 bases between. Germline V lookup: CDR1 LNHDA, CDR2 SQIVND (reference sequence). CDR3 sequence: CASSSSGQETQYF. CDR3 in DNA: TGTGCCAGTAGTAGTAGCGGCCAAGAGACCCAGTACTTC.

The J gene is TRBJ1-2, the V gene TRBV30; D is perhaps TRBD1 (6 bases). The ends were cut back, 1 base at V and 3 bases at J, with 12 bases in the middle. CDR1 is GTSNPN and CDR2 is SVGIG in the germline V gene (reference sequence). The CDR3 totals 14 residues. As DNA, the CDR3 is TGTGCCTGGAGTGCCTTCAGGGGTGACTATGGCTACACCTTC. Encoded protein: CAWSAFRGDYGYTF.

This clone appeared once. The genes are TRBV5-1 and TRBJ2-6; TRBD1 matches 11 bases. The CDR3 covers 20 residues. CDR1 is SGHRS and CDR2 is YFSETQ in the germline V gene. V gave up 7 bases and J gave up 3 bases; unmatched junction bases: 18. The CDR3 here is CASLTWGRTGGFCGANVLTF. The CDR3 DNA is TGCGCCAGCCTTACGTGGGGTAGGACAGGGGGCTTCTGTGGGGCCAACGTCCTGACTTTC.

The V call is TRBV13, the J call TRBJ1-4; D gene uncertain. This CDR3 has 14 amino acids. CDR1 and CDR2 (germline): PRHDT, FYEKMQ (reference sequence). Trimming shortened V by 4 bases and J by 4 bases, and 10 bases separated the two germline ends. As DNA, the CDR3 is TGTGCCAGCAGCTCCTCACTCTATAATGAAAAACTGTTTTTT. This sequence encodes CASSSSLYNEKLFF.

This chain links TRBV9 with TRBJ2-3, with D maybe TRBD1 (5 bases). The CDR3 loop spans 12 amino acids. V lost 3 bases to trimming and J lost 6 bases, with 8 bases between them. CDR1 is SGDLS and CDR2 is YYNGEE in the germline V gene. CDR3 in DNA: TGTGCCAGCAGCGGCCAGGGCGATACGCAGTATTTT. Translating gives CASSGQGDTQYF.

V gene TRBV3-1 (or the pseudogene TRBV3-2) combines with J gene TRBJ1-1, with D hard to call. Germline V lookup: CDR1 LGHDT, CDR2 YNNKEL (reference sequence). V lost 5 bases to trimming and J lost 1 base, with 11 bases between them. This CDR3 is 14 amino acids long. The CDR3, as DNA: TGTGCCAGCAGCAAAGTTGAGGGGAACACTGAAGCTTTCTTT. Protein: CASSKVEGNTEAFF.

The V and J genes are TRBV6-1 and TRBJ1-5; no reliable D call. The CDR3 loop spans 13 amino acids. V gave up 1 base and J gave up 4 bases, with 5 bases separating them. CDR1 is MNHNS, CDR2 SASEGT, per germline. In DNA, the CDR3 is TGTGCCAGCAGTGAAGGCAGGAATCAGCCCCAGCATTTT. Translation gives CASSEGRNQPQHF.

The chain joins TRBV12-3 or TRBV12-4 to TRBJ2-3; TRBD2 might be the D (5 bases). With 2 bases removed from V and 6 bases from J, the gap between germline ends came to 9 bases. The CDR3 sequence is 13 residues long. CDR3 bases: TGTGCCAGCAGTTTAAGAGGGTCGGATACGCAGTATTTT. Its translation: CASSLRGSDTQYF.

The rearrangement links TRBV4-3 to TRBJ2-5; perhaps TRBD2 as D (5 bases). CDR1 is LGHNA and CDR2 is YSLEER in the germline V gene. Deletions cut 1 base from V and 5 bases from J, with 14 bases between. The CDR3 loop spans 15 amino acids. The CDR3 sequence: CASSQAHPGEETQYF. CDR3 nucleotide sequence: TGCGCCAGCAGCCAAGCCCACCCCGGGGAGGAGACCCAGTACTTC.

V usage is TRBV5-1 and J usage is TRBJ2-3; 9 nucleotides agree with TRBD2. Germline trimming cut 1 base from V and 5 bases from J; bases unmatched to any gene: 11. Germline CDR1 reads SGHRS; CDR2 reads YFSETQ. CDR3 length: 17 amino acids. CDR3 protein: CASSLIERGDLRDTQYF. The CDR3, as DNA: TGCGCCAGCAGCTTGATCGAGCGGGGGGACTTGAGAGATACGCAGTATTTT.

This clone was seen only a few times. DNA of the CDR3: TGTGCCAGCAGTTACTGGATGACAGTTACTACAGGGGCCCAGCATTTT. Protein sequence: CASSYWMTVTTGAQHF. V is TRBV6-2 or TRBV6-3 and J is TRBJ1-5, with 7 positions matching TRBD1. CDR3 length: 16 residues. In germline, CDR1 is MNHEY, CDR2 SVGEGT. The trim removed 1 base at V and 11 bases at J, leaving 14 bases unmatched.

V usage is TRBV27 and J usage is TRBJ2-2; the match to TRBD2 covers 14 bases. V shed 3 bases, J shed 5 bases, and the junction held 8 bases outside the gene matches. This CDR3 contains 18 residues. The germline V gene encodes CDR1 MNHEY and CDR2 SMNVEV (reference sequence). CDR3 protein: CASSFVGLAGVRTGELFF. The CDR3 region has the DNA TGTGCCAGCAGTTTTGTGGGACTAGCGGGAGTACGGACCGGGGAGCTGTTTTTT.

This chain connects TRBV4-3 to TRBJ2-1; 8 positions agree with TRBD2. Unmatched junction bases numbered 8, after V lost 0 bases and J lost 7 bases. Germline V gene sequence: CDR1 LGHNA, CDR2 YSLEER. The CDR3 runs 16 residues. CDR3 residues: CASSQELAGRGNEQFF. The CDR3 nucleotides read TGCGCCAGCAGCCAAGAATTAGCGGGACGGGGTAATGAGCAGTTCTTC.

This clone has a single count. V is TRBV18 and J is TRBJ2-5; 10 bases are a match to TRBD1. Germline V CDR1 and CDR2: KGHSH, LQKENI. With V trimmed by 0 bases and J by 5 bases, 3 bases remained unmatched. The CDR3 contains 15 residues. The DNA for the CDR3 is TGTGCCAGCTCACCACCCGGGACAGGGGTTGAGACCCAGTACTTC. Residues: CASSPPGTGVETQYF.

This clone has just one count. The chain uses TRBV12-3 or TRBV12-4 and TRBJ1-4; no clear D. The CDR3 is 12 amino acids. Deletions cut 8 bases from V and 4 bases from J, with 8 bases between. The CDR3 spells CASGQVNEKLFF. CDR3 DNA: TGTGCCAGCGGTCAGGTTAATGAAAAACTGTTTTTT.

The chain has TRBV19 and TRBJ2-7, with no clear D. Germline lookup yields CDR1 LNHDA and CDR2 SQIVND (reference sequence). The CDR3 is 12 amino acids. Trimming pared 10 bases from V and 5 bases from J, leaving 15 bases between. CDR3 sequence: CATATIWDEQYF. CDR3 DNA sequence: TGTGCCACCGCCACTATTTGGGACGAGCAGTACTTC.

The V gene is TRBV10-3, the J gene TRBJ2-1; 9 bases are a match to TRBD1. CDR1 is ENHRY and CDR2 is SYGVKD in the germline V gene. This CDR3 region has 15 residues. The J segment lost 6 bases and the V segment lost 6 bases, leaving 9 bases of the junction unmatched. The CDR3 DNA follows: TGTGCCATCAGCTCGACAGGGGGGTCTAGCAATGAGCAGTTCTTC. Its protein product is CAISSTGGSSNEQFF.